This entry describes one T cell receptor beta chain. CDR1 is SGHNT and CDR2 is YYREEE in the germline V gene (reference sequence). The CDR3 is made up of 15 amino acids. J lost 2 bases, V lost 5 bases, and 7 bases had no gene match. Primers: 60 Vbeta forward and 13 Jbeta reverse. Sequencing was performed with immunoSEQ multiplex PCR; in TCRdb, only in-frame clones are kept and a portion is missing. Here the sample spans 150,000 to 200,000 clones, roughly 72% being singletons. This sample is part of a study of cytomegalovirus exposure and HLA in healthy donors. The sequenced sample was PBMCs. This TCR was recovered from a woman in her thirties or forties in good health and CMV-seronegative. The V call is TRBV5-4, the J call TRBJ2-7; 10 bases align to TRBD1. The CDR3 sequence is CASSFTGQGPYEQYF. The CDR3 nucleotides read TGTGCCAGCAGTTTTACGGGACAGGGGCCCTACGAGCAGTACTTC.